This T cell receptor (beta chain) stems from a study of control samples from healthy donors and cancer patients. The method was immunoSEQ multiplex PCR; TCRdb's version includes in-frame clones alone and lacks a portion of them. The sample contains 70,000 or so clones, approximately 89% of which appear only once. CDR3 length: 17 residues. The germline gives CDR1 SGHKS, CDR2 YYEKEE (reference sequence). Trimming stripped 2 bases from V and 7 bases from J, with 24 bases between. Sequencing was performed on PBMCs. This clonotype was sampled from a man aged 55-75 years with lung cancer. The rearrangement joins TRBV5-5 to TRBJ2-5; TRBD2 is a possible D gene (6 bases). In nucleotides, the CDR3 is TGTGCCAGCAGCTTAAGTCTCGGGGGTCCCGACTTTGGGACCCAGTACTTC. Protein sequence: CASSLSLGGPDFGTQYF.